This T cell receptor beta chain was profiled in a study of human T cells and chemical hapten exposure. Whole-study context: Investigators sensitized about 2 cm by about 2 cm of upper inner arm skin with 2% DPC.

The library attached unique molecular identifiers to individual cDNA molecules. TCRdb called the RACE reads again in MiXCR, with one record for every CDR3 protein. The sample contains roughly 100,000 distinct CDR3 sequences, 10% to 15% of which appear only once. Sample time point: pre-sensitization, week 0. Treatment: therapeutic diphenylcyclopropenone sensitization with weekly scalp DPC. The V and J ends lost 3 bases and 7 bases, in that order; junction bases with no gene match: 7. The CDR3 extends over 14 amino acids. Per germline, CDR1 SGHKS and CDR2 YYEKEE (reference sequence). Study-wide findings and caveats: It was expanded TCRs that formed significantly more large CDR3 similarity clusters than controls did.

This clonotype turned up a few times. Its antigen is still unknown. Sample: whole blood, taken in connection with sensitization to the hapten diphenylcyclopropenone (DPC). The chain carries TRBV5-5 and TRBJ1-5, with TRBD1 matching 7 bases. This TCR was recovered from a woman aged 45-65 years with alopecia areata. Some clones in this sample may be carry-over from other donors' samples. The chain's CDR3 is CASSSGGGGQPQHF. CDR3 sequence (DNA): TGTGCCAGCAGCTCTGGTGGAGGGGGCCAGCCCCAGCATTTT.